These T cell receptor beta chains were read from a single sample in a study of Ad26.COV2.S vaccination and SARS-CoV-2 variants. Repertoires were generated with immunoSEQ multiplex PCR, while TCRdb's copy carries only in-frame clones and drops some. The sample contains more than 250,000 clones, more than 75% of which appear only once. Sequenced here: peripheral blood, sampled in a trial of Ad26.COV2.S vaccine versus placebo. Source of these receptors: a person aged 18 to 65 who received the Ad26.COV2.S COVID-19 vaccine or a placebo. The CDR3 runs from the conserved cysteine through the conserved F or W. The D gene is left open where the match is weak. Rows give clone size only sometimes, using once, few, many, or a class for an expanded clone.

CDR3nt: TGTGCCAGCAGTTACTCGGAAACTAGCGGGAATAATGAGCAGTTCTTC
CDR3aa: CASSYSETSGNNEQFF
abundance: many
j_gene: TRBJ2-1
v_gene: TRBV6-2/TRBV6-3
d_gene: TRBD2

CDR3nt: TGCGCCAGCAGCCTGTGGACAGGGGGACCTACCTACGAGCAGTACTTC
CDR3aa: CASSLWTGGPTYEQYF
abundance: .
j_gene: TRBJ2-7
v_gene: TRBV5-1
d_gene: TRBD1

CDR3nt: TGTGCCTGGAGTGAGGACAGTCCAGATACGCAGTATTTT
CDR3aa: CAWSEDSPDTQYF
abundance: few
j_gene: TRBJ2-3
v_gene: TRBV30
d_gene: .

CDR3nt: TGTGCCAGCAGCGGAGGGAGGACCGGGGAGCTGTTTTTT
CDR3aa: CASSGGRTGELFF
abundance: .
j_gene: TRBJ2-2
v_gene: TRBV7-3
d_gene: .

CDR3nt: TGTGCCAGCAGCCACGACAGGGGGCTGAATTCACCCCTCCACTTT
CDR3aa: CASSHDRGLNSPLHF
abundance: .
j_gene: TRBJ1-6
v_gene: TRBV5-5
d_gene: TRBD1

CDR3nt: TGTGCCAGCAGTTTATCCCCTTTACTAGGGGAGGTTACAGATACGCAGTATTTT
CDR3aa: CASSLSPLLGEVTDTQYF
abundance: .
j_gene: TRBJ2-3
v_gene: TRBV27
d_gene: .

CDR3nt: TGTGCCAGCAGCCTAAACGGACGACAGGGAGGTCATCAGCCCCAGCATTTT
CDR3aa: CASSLNGRQGGHQPQHF
abundance: .
j_gene: TRBJ1-5
v_gene: TRBV7-2
d_gene: TRBD1

CDR3nt: TGTGCCAGCAGTGACTCTGGCGGGAGTGCCTACAATGAGCAGTTCTTC
CDR3aa: CASSDSGGSAYNEQFF
abundance: few
j_gene: TRBJ2-1
v_gene: TRBV6-4
d_gene: TRBD2

CDR3nt: TGTGCCAGTAGCTGGGACGGTGCATATGGCTACACCTTC
CDR3aa: CASSWDGAYGYTF
abundance: .
j_gene: TRBJ1-2
v_gene: TRBV19
d_gene: .

CDR3nt: TGTGCCAGCAGCTTGCAGGGGGACGGCTACACCTTC
CDR3aa: CASSLQGDGYTF
abundance: .
j_gene: TRBJ1-2
v_gene: TRBV7-9
d_gene: TRBD1

CDR3nt: TGTGCCAGCTCACCAAGGGGACAGCTCCCTGAAGCTTTCTTT
CDR3aa: CASSPRGQLPEAFF
abundance: .
j_gene: TRBJ1-1
v_gene: TRBV18
d_gene: TRBD1

CDR3nt: TGTGCCATCTCGCTTTTACCGTCCCGGGACAGTACCTCTGGGGGCCACAATGAGCAGTTCTTC
CDR3aa: CAISLLPSRDSTSGGHNEQFF
abundance: .
j_gene: TRBJ2-1
v_gene: TRBV10-3
d_gene: TRBD1

CDR3nt: TGCACCAGCAGCCCCTCCAACGAGCAGTACTTC
CDR3aa: CTSSPSNEQYF
abundance: .
j_gene: TRBJ2-7
v_gene: TRBV1
d_gene: .

CDR3nt: TGCGCCAGCAGCCAACAGAGTGGAGGCTCCTACAATGAGCAGTTCTTC
CDR3aa: CASSQQSGGSYNEQFF
abundance: .
j_gene: TRBJ2-1
v_gene: TRBV4-3
d_gene: .

CDR3nt: TGTGCCAGCAGCGACAGGGGGATAGGGGGTGAGCAGTTCTTC
CDR3aa: CASSDRGIGGEQFF
abundance: many
j_gene: TRBJ2-1
v_gene: TRBV2
d_gene: TRBD1

CDR3nt: TGTGCCAGCACTGAGACAGGGAAGGGTCAGCCCCAGCATTTT
CDR3aa: CASTETGKGQPQHF
abundance: few
j_gene: TRBJ1-5
v_gene: TRBV2
d_gene: TRBD1

CDR3nt: TGTGCCATCAGTGGGGGTGAGCTTGCAACTAATGAAAAACTGTTTTTT
CDR3aa: CAISGGELATNEKLFF
abundance: once
j_gene: TRBJ1-4
v_gene: TRBV10-3
d_gene: .

CDR3nt: TGTGCCAGCTCACCAGAGCAGAGAGGGCCCCAGCATTTT
CDR3aa: CASSPEQRGPQHF
abundance: .
j_gene: TRBJ1-5
v_gene: TRBV18
d_gene: .

CDR3nt: TGTGCCTGGAGTGGGTACGAGCAGTACTTC
CDR3aa: CAWSGYEQYF
abundance: .
j_gene: TRBJ2-7
v_gene: TRBV30
d_gene: .

CDR3nt: TGTGCCACCAGTGACTCAGCCGGGACTAGCGGGGGGGGATCATACAATGAGCAGTTCTTC
CDR3aa: CATSDSAGTSGGGSYNEQFF
abundance: .
j_gene: TRBJ2-1
v_gene: TRBV24-1
d_gene: TRBD2

CDR3nt: TGTGCCAGCTCACCGCTACCCACGAACACTGAAGCTTTCTTT
CDR3aa: CASSPLPTNTEAFF
abundance: .
j_gene: TRBJ1-1
v_gene: TRBV18
d_gene: .

CDR3nt: TGTGCCAGCAGCCCCAGCGACAGGGGAACTAATGAAAAACTGTTTTTT
CDR3aa: CASSPSDRGTNEKLFF
abundance: .
j_gene: TRBJ1-4
v_gene: TRBV5-5
d_gene: TRBD1

CDR3nt: TGCGCCAGCAGCTTGGGGCCGAACACAGATACGCAGTATTTT
CDR3aa: CASSLGPNTDTQYF
abundance: .
j_gene: TRBJ2-3
v_gene: TRBV5-1
d_gene: .

CDR3nt: TGCGCCAGCAGCTTGCAAGGACTAGGGAACACCGGGGAGCTGTTTTTT
CDR3aa: CASSLQGLGNTGELFF
abundance: .
j_gene: TRBJ2-2
v_gene: TRBV5-1
d_gene: TRBD2

CDR3nt: TGTGCCAGCACCCTAAGACAGGGGCGAGCCAACACCGGGGAGCTGTTTTTT
CDR3aa: CASTLRQGRANTGELFF
abundance: .
j_gene: TRBJ2-2
v_gene: TRBV2
d_gene: TRBD1

CDR3nt: TGTGCCAGCAGTCTTAACCGACGGGATGAAAAACTGTTTTTT
CDR3aa: CASSLNRRDEKLFF
abundance: .
j_gene: TRBJ1-4
v_gene: TRBV6-2/TRBV6-3
d_gene: .

CDR3nt: TGTGCCAGCAGTTTACGGGGGAGTAGCAATCAGCCCCAGCATTTT
CDR3aa: CASSLRGSSNQPQHF
abundance: .
j_gene: TRBJ1-5
v_gene: TRBV27
d_gene: .

CDR3nt: TGTGCCAGCACCAGGACAGGGGACTACGAGCAGTACTTC
CDR3aa: CASTRTGDYEQYF
abundance: .
j_gene: TRBJ2-7
v_gene: TRBV6-5
d_gene: TRBD1

CDR3nt: TGTGCCACCAGCAGAGATTCGGGCGGGCCGTACAATGAGCAGTTCTTC
CDR3aa: CATSRDSGGPYNEQFF
abundance: .
j_gene: TRBJ2-1
v_gene: TRBV15
d_gene: .

CDR3nt: TGTGCCAGCAGTGAAGGTCGGGGCGGCTATGGCTACACCTTC
CDR3aa: CASSEGRGGYGYTF
abundance: .
j_gene: TRBJ1-2
v_gene: TRBV2
d_gene: .

CDR3nt: TGTGCCACCAGTGATCTAAACGGGACTAGCGGGAGGCCAGGGGAGACAGATACGCAGTATTTT
CDR3aa: CATSDLNGTSGRPGETDTQYF
abundance: .
j_gene: TRBJ2-3
v_gene: TRBV24-1
d_gene: TRBD2

CDR3nt: TGCGCCAGCAGCTTGGGCTCACAAGCTTCCTATGGCTACACCTTC
CDR3aa: CASSLGSQASYGYTF
abundance: once
j_gene: TRBJ1-2
v_gene: TRBV5-1
d_gene: .

CDR3nt: TGTGCCAGCAGCTTGGAAGGGAGGCCTAATGAAAAACTGTTTTTT
CDR3aa: CASSLEGRPNEKLFF
abundance: .
j_gene: TRBJ1-4
v_gene: TRBV5-5
d_gene: .

CDR3nt: TGCAGCGTTGAAAACAGGATGAACACTGAAGCTTTCTTT
CDR3aa: CSVENRMNTEAFF
abundance: .
j_gene: TRBJ1-1
v_gene: TRBV29-1
d_gene: .

CDR3nt: TGTGCCAGCAGCTTAAATTCAGGACAAGGACGAAGTGAGCAGTTCTTC
CDR3aa: CASSLNSGQGRSEQFF
abundance: .
j_gene: TRBJ2-1
v_gene: TRBV7-2
d_gene: .

CDR3nt: TGTGCCAGCAGGCTACGGTTCTCTGGAAACACCATATATTTT
CDR3aa: CASRLRFSGNTIYF
abundance: .
j_gene: TRBJ1-3
v_gene: TRBV2
d_gene: .

CDR3nt: TGTGCCAGCAGCTGGGACAGTTATTCACCCCTCCACTTT
CDR3aa: CASSWDSYSPLHF
abundance: once
j_gene: TRBJ1-6
v_gene: TRBV11-3
d_gene: TRBD1

CDR3nt: TGTGCCAGCAGCTTAGGACTAGCGGCTGATGGAGATGAGCAGTTCTTC
CDR3aa: CASSLGLAADGDEQFF
abundance: .
j_gene: TRBJ2-1
v_gene: TRBV7-9
d_gene: TRBD2

CDR3nt: TGCGCCAGCAGCCCGGAGACTGACTATGGCTACACCTTC
CDR3aa: CASSPETDYGYTF
abundance: .
j_gene: TRBJ1-2
v_gene: TRBV5-1
d_gene: .

CDR3nt: TGCGCCAGCAGCTTGGGGGGGAGCTCCTACAATGAGCAGTTCTTC
CDR3aa: CASSLGGSSYNEQFF
abundance: .
j_gene: TRBJ2-1
v_gene: TRBV5-1
d_gene: .

CDR3nt: TGTGCCAGCAGTGAGACGGGAGGCTACCAAGAGACCCAGTACTTC
CDR3aa: CASSETGGYQETQYF
abundance: .
j_gene: TRBJ2-5
v_gene: TRBV2
d_gene: TRBD2

CDR3nt: TGCGCCAGCAAACCAGCGGGGGACCAAGAGACCCAGTACTTC
CDR3aa: CASKPAGDQETQYF
abundance: .
j_gene: TRBJ2-5
v_gene: TRBV5-1
d_gene: TRBD2

CDR3nt: TGTGCCAGTAGTATAGATCGGACAGCCTACGAGCAGTACTTC
CDR3aa: CASSIDRTAYEQYF
abundance: .
j_gene: TRBJ2-7
v_gene: TRBV19
d_gene: .

CDR3nt: TGTGCCAGTAGTATGGGAGCAGGGGAATTGTACGAGCAGTACTTC
CDR3aa: CASSMGAGELYEQYF
abundance: .
j_gene: TRBJ2-7
v_gene: TRBV19
d_gene: .

CDR3nt: TGTGCCAGTAGTATTGGACAGGGGGCTTCCTCTGGGGCCAACGTCCTGACTTTC
CDR3aa: CASSIGQGASSGANVLTF
abundance: .
j_gene: TRBJ2-6
v_gene: TRBV19
d_gene: TRBD1

CDR3nt: TGTGCCAGTAGTGCGACGAGGAGGGCTTCCCAAGAGACCCAGTACTTC
CDR3aa: CASSATRRASQETQYF
abundance: .
j_gene: TRBJ2-5
v_gene: TRBV19
d_gene: .

CDR3nt: TGTGCCAGCAGCCCAGGGACTAGCGGGAGGGAGACCCAGTACTTC
CDR3aa: CASSPGTSGRETQYF
abundance: .
j_gene: TRBJ2-5
v_gene: TRBV11-2
d_gene: TRBD2

CDR3nt: TGTGCCAGCAGTGACTCGACGGAGACCCAGTACTTC
CDR3aa: CASSDSTETQYF
abundance: .
j_gene: TRBJ2-5
v_gene: TRBV2
d_gene: .

CDR3nt: TGTGCCAGCAGTTTCATAGGGGAAGCTTTCTTT
CDR3aa: CASSFIGEAFF
abundance: .
j_gene: TRBJ1-1
v_gene: TRBV28
d_gene: .

CDR3nt: TGCGCCAGCAGCTTGGTAGGGACTCAGTACAATGAGCAGTTCTTC
CDR3aa: CASSLVGTQYNEQFF
abundance: few
j_gene: TRBJ2-1
v_gene: TRBV5-1
d_gene: .

CDR3nt: TGTGCCAGCTCACCGCCACAGAGTCAGAAGCTGTTTTTT
CDR3aa: CASSPPQSQKLFF
abundance: few
j_gene: TRBJ2-2
v_gene: TRBV18
d_gene: .

CDR3nt: TGTGCCAGCAGCACGCCCGGGGACAGCCTATACTCTGGAAACACCATATATTTT
CDR3aa: CASSTPGDSLYSGNTIYF
abundance: once
j_gene: TRBJ1-3
v_gene: TRBV21-1
d_gene: .